Described below is a single TCR beta chain sequence and its context. The CDR3 runs to 16 residues. With 1 base clipped from V and 6 bases from J, the junction kept 5 bases outside the gene matches. In germline, CDR1 is SGHTA, CDR2 FQGNSA. The sample originates from a study of OX40 agonist ivuxolimab in advanced cancers. The protocol was immunoSEQ multiplex PCR, while the TCRdb copy is restricted to in-frame clones and leaves out a portion. The table has 90,000 to 100,000 clones, about 85% seen once. The sequences come from CD4+ or CD8+ T cells sorted from blood, collected in a trial of the OX40 agonist ivuxolimab. This chain joins TRBV7-2 and TRBJ2-7, with 14 bases fitting TRBD2. The receptor was isolated from an adult with an advanced solid tumor such as melanoma, head and neck, liver or kidney cancer. CDR3 nucleotides: TGTGCCAGCAGCTTAGGACTAGCGGGAGGGCAGGCCGAGCAGTACGTC. This encodes CASSLGLAGGQAEQYV.